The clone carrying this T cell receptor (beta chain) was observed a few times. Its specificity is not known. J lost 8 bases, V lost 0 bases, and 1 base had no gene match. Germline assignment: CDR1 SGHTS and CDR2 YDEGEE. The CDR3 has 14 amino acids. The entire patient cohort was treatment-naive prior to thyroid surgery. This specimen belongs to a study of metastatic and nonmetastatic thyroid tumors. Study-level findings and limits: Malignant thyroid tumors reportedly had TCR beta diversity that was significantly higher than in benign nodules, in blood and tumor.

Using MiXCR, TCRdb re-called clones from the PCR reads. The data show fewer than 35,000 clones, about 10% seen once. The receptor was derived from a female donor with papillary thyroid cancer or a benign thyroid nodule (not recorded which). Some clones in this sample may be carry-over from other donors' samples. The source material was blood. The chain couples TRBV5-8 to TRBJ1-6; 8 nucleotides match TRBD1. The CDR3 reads CASSLDRGYSPLHF. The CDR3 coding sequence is TGTGCCAGCAGCTTGGACAGGGGGTATTCACCCCTCCACTTT.